This entry lists 17 T cell receptor beta chains sequenced from one sample in a study of shared clonotypes between healthy human individuals. Method: immunoSEQ multiplex PCR; TCRdb's copy keeps in-frame clones and lacks some. Here the sample spans 2,100,000 or so clones, under 97% being singletons. The sample was naive CD4+ T cells sorted from blood. Documented subset: CD45RA+ positively selected. These receptors all come from a man younger than 30 in good health.

The rearrangement joins TRBV15 to TRBJ2-5; unclear D gene. V dropped 0 bases and J dropped 2 bases, with 7 bases sitting between them. The CDR3 spans 14 residues. Looked up from germline, CDR1 is LNHNV and CDR2 is YYDKDF (reference sequence). CDR3 loop: CATSRDLTQETQYF. The CDR3 bases are TGTGCCACCAGCAGAGATTTAACACAAGAGACCCAGTACTTC.

This clone appeared once. The chain joins TRBV19 to TRBJ2-7; 11 bases are a match to TRBD2. Germline V gene sequence: CDR1 LNHDA, CDR2 SQIVND (reference sequence). V dropped 5 bases and J dropped 1; count of bases not matched to a gene: 10. The CDR3 contains 17 residues. Here the CDR3 reads CASSHPRTSGSSYEQYF. For the CDR3, the DNA is TGTGCCAGTAGTCACCCTCGAACTAGCGGGAGTTCCTACGAGCAGTACTTC.

The chain uses TRBV29-1 and TRBJ2-5; D is tentatively TRBD1 or TRBD2 (5 bases each). CDR1 is SQVTM, CDR2 ANQGSEA, per germline. With 3 bases removed from V and 2 bases from J, the gap between germline ends came to 7 bases. The CDR3 contains 12 residues. CDR3 region: CSVERGQETQYF. The DNA of the CDR3 is TGCAGCGTTGAGAGGGGTCAAGAGACCCAGTACTTC.

The chain has TRBV7-8 and TRBJ2-5; 8 nucleotides align to TRBD1. The germline CDR1 and CDR2 sequences are SGHVS and FQNEAQ. This CDR3 is built from 16 residues. With V trimmed by 3 bases and J by 2 bases, 8 bases remained unmatched. Here the CDR3 reads CASSLDSGTGQETQYF. DNA for the CDR3: TGTGCCAGCAGCTTGGACTCGGGGACAGGACAAGAGACCCAGTACTTC.

About this clone: At one of its ends the junction is not consistent with the germline gene, which may arise from a read error. The rearrangement links TRBV6-1 to TRBJ2-7, with 10 nucleotides matching TRBD2. From germline, CDR1 is MNHNS and CDR2 SASEGT. This CDR3 region has 15 residues. The DNA of the CDR3 is TGTGCCAGCAGTGAAGCGACTAGCGGGCGGCTCGCCAGTCTCTTC. This codes for CASSEATSGRLASLF.

To note about this clone: This sample also contains other DNA sequences that code for the same CDR3. The chain uses TRBV4-3 and TRBJ2-5; D unclear. V dropped 0 bases and J dropped 2 bases, with 4 bases sitting between them. Looked up from germline, CDR1 is LGHNA and CDR2 is YSLEER. The CDR3 is 13 amino acids. In DNA form, the CDR3 reads TGCGCCAGCAGCCAAGAGGCTCAAGAGACCCAGTACTTC. Amino acids: CASSQEAQETQYF.

V is TRBV18 and J is TRBJ2-7; D is possibly TRBD1 (6 bases). Trimming took off 5 bases at V and 0 bases at J, with 17 bases between the two ends. The CDR3 runs 16 residues. Germline loops: CDR1 KGHSH, CDR2 LQKENI. CDR3 nucleotide sequence: TGTGCCAGCTCAAAAACCGGGACGGACAGCTCCTACGAGCAGTACTTC. Translated, it gives CASSKTGTDSSYEQYF.

V usage is TRBV18 and J usage is TRBJ2-5; no firm D call. There are 12 residues in the CDR3. The V gene lost 1 base and the J gene lost 7 bases, with 7 bases spanning the gap. Per germline, CDR1 KGHSH and CDR2 LQKENI. In DNA, the CDR3 is TGTGCCAGCTCACCACGGGGAAGGACCCAGTACTTC. It yields the protein CASSPRGRTQYF.

This chain connects TRBV6-1 to TRBJ2-7; 10 bases map to TRBD1. Germline CDR1 MNHNS, CDR2 SASEGT. The CDR3 length is 15 residues. The V gene end was trimmed by 4 bases and the J gene end by 5 bases; junction bases not matched to a gene: 8. CDR3 sequence reads: CASSVGETGGHEQYF. The CDR3 region has the DNA TGTGCCAGCAGTGTTGGGGAGACAGGGGGCCACGAGCAGTACTTC.

This clone was counted once. The J gene is TRBJ1-1, the V gene TRBV30; D is unclear. V was shortened by 3 bases and J by 4 bases, with 12 bases between the two germline ends. The CDR3 runs to 13 residues. In germline, CDR1 is GTSNPN, CDR2 SVGIG (reference sequence). The CDR3 coding sequence is TGTGCCTGGAGCAGGCAAATTTTCACTGAAGCTTTCTTT. Protein sequence: CAWSRQIFTEAFF.

In nucleotides, the CDR3 is TGTGCCAGCAGCTTAGGAACATTCGGGGAGCTGTTTTTT. The encoded protein is CASSLGTFGELFF. This chain uses TRBV7-8 with TRBJ2-2; no reliable D call. The ends were cut back, 1 base at V and 7 bases at J, with 7 bases in the middle. There are 13 residues in the CDR3. Germline-derived CDR1 and CDR2 are SGHVS and FQNEAQ.

The chain uses TRBV28 and TRBJ1-6; D call uncertain. Germline loops: CDR1 MDHEN, CDR2 SYDVKM. V lost 5 bases to trimming and J lost 10 bases, with 6 bases between them. The CDR3 runs to 11 residues. DNA of the CDR3: TGTGCCAGCAGTACAGAATCACCCCTCCACTTT. This encodes CASSTESPLHF. The variable domain in full, completed from reference TRBV28 and TRBJ1-6, reads DVKVTQSSRYLVKRTGEKVFLECVQDMDHENMFWYRQDPGLGLRLIYFSYDVKMKEKGDIPEGYSVSREKKERFSLILESASTNQTSMYLCASSTESPLHFGNGTRLTVT.

As to this clone: Different DNA sequences within this sample yield the same CDR3. The chain is built from TRBV6-1 and TRBJ2-5; D is ambiguous. The germline CDR1 and CDR2 sequences are MNHNS and SASEGT. This CDR3 is built from 13 residues. Trimming shortened V by 5 bases and J by 4 bases, and 11 bases separated the two germline ends. DNA of the CDR3: TGTGCCAGCAGTCGACCCGGTACAGAGACCCAGTACTTC. Translating gives CASSRPGTETQYF.

The chain is built from TRBV19 and TRBJ1-6, with D hard to call. The germline gives CDR1 LNHDA, CDR2 SQIVND (reference sequence). This CDR3 comprises 15 residues. Deletions cut 6 bases from V and 9 bases from J, with 18 bases between. This CDR3 reads CASRNIDLDGSPLHF. The CDR3 region has the DNA TGTGCCAGTAGGAATATTGACCTCGACGGTTCACCCCTCCACTTT.

This chain links TRBV5-8 with TRBJ2-4, with 9 bases lining up with TRBD2. This CDR3 region has 15 residues. Germline V gene sequence: CDR1 SGHTS, CDR2 YDEGEE. The J segment lost 9 bases and the V segment lost 6 bases, leaving 13 bases of the junction unmatched. The CDR3 coding sequence is TGTGCCAGCAACCTACAATTAGCGGGGGTCGGCATTCAGTACTTC. Amino acid sequence: CASNLQLAGVGIQYF.

Of note for this clone: Other nucleotide sequences from this sample produce the same CDR3. V and J are TRBV7-9 and TRBJ1-1; D is undetermined. Germline lookup yields CDR1 SEHNR and CDR2 FQNEAQ (reference sequence). The CDR3 sequence is 15 residues long. Trimming left V 0 bases short and J 0 bases short, with 8 bases between. The CDR3 loop reads CASSLAGPMNTEAFF. CDR3 coding DNA: TGTGCCAGCAGCTTAGCAGGACCCATGAACACTGAAGCTTTCTTT.

The CDR3 bases are TGTGCCAGCAGCACAGCCAGGGGGGTCTTCTTT. The encoded protein is CASSTARGVFF. The V call is TRBV11-2, the J call TRBJ1-1; 7 bases map to TRBD1. The CDR3 is made up of 11 amino acids. Trimming took 5 bases from V and 14 from J; bases not matched to a gene: 8. Per germline, CDR1 SGHAT and CDR2 FQNNGV.